This T cell receptor (beta chain) stems from a study of cytomegalovirus exposure and HLA in healthy donors. Overall study findings and caveats: The authors enumerated 180 or so TCR beta chains as linked to cytomegalovirus.

The ends were cut back, 1 base at V and 3 bases at J, with 10 bases in the middle. Per germline, CDR1 LNHNV and CDR2 YYDKDF (reference sequence). The CDR3 extends over 15 amino acids. Produced via immunoSEQ multiplex PCR; TCRdb's table is partial and in-frame only. This sample has around 200,000 clones, with around 81% found just once. Worth noting for this clone: Its target is unknown.

The chain links TRBV15 to TRBJ1-5; perhaps TRBD1 as D (6 bases). The receptor was derived from a woman younger than 30 in good health and CMV-seropositive. The sample taken for sequencing was PBMCs. In nucleotides, the CDR3 is TGTGCCACCAGCAGAGGTGACAGGATCAATCAGCCCCAGCATTTT. This gives the protein CATSRGDRINQPQHF.